This TCR beta chain originates from a study of T cells in Graves' hyperthyroidism and ophthalmopathy. Study-level points and caveats: In the blood, most expanded thyroid clonotypes above 0.001 appeared as well.

This clonotype was recorded at least ten times. Its cognate antigen is unknown. Thyroid ultrasound and orbital computed tomography, with clinical symptoms and serum thyroxine and TRAb, informed diagnoses. PBMCs were obtained from under 13 ml fresh peripheral blood. This CDR3 contains 13 residues. In germline, CDR1 is DFQATT, CDR2 SNEGSKA (reference sequence). Amplification of TCR beta CDR3 regions used RNA as the template. HTBI primers were used for first-round RT-PCR of the TCR CDR3. MiXCR, applied by TCRdb to the multiplex PCR reads, yields one record per CDR3 protein. The table includes about 590,000 distinct CDR3 sequences, 15% to 18% detected once.

The chain links TRBV20-1 to TRBJ2-3, with D possibly being TRBD2 (6 bases). Input material: blood. This receptor was obtained from a woman aged 25 to 39 with Graves' hyperthyroidism. The CDR3 bases are TGCAGGCCGACGGGAGAGGACACAGATACGCAGTATTTT. Its translation is CRPTGEDTDTQYF.